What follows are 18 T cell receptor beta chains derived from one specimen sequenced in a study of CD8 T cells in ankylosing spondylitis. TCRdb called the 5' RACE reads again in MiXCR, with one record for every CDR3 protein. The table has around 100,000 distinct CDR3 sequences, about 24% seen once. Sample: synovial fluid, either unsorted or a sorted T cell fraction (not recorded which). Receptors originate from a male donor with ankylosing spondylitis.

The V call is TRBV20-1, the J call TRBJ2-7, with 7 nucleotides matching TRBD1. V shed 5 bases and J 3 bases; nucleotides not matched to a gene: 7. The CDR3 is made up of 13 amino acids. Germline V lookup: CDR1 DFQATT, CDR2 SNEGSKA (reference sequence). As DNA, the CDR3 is TGCAGTGCTCAAGGGACAGCGAGCTACGAGCAGTACTTC. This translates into CSAQGTASYEQYF.

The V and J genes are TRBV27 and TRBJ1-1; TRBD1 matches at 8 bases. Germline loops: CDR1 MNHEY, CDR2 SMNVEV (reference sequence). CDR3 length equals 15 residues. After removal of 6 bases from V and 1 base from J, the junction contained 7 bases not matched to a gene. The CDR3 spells CASSRTGRRNTEAFF. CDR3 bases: TGTGCCAGCAGCCGGACAGGGAGGAGGAACACTGAAGCTTTCTTT.

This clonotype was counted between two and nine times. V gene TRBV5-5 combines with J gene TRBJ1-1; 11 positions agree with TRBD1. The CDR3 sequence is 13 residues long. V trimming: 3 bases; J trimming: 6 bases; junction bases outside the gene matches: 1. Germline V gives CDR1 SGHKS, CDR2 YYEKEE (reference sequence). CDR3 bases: TGTGCCAGCAGCTGGGACAGGGGGGCTGAAGCTTTCTTT. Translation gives CASSWDRGAEAFF.

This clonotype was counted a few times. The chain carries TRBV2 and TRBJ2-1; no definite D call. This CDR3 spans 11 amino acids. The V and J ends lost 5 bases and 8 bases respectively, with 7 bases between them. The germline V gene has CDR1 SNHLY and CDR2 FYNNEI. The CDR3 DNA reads TGTGCCAGCAGTAACGTGGATGAGCAGTTCTTC. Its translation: CASSNVDEQFF.

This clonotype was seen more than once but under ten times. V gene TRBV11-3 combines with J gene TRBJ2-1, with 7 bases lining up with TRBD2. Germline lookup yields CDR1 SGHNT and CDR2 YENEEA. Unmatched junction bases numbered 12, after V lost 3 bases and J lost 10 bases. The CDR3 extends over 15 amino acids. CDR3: CASSFTSSGSTEQFF. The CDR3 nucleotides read TGTGCCAGCAGCTTTACTTCTAGCGGTTCTACGGAGCAGTTCTTC.

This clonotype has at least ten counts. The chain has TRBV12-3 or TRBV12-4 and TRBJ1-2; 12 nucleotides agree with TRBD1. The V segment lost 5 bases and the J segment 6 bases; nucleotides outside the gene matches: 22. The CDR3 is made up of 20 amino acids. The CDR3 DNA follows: TGTGCCAGCAGTCCTACGCTAATACCCGATGGGACAGGGGGCAAGGATGGCTACACCTTC. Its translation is CASSPTLIPDGTGGKDGYTF.

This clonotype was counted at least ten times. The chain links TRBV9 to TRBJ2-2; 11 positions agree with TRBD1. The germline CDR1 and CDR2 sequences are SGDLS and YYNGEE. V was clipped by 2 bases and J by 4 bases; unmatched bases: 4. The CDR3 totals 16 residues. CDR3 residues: CASSVLGQGVTGELFF. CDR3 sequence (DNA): TGTGCCAGCAGCGTGCTGGGACAGGGGGTCACCGGGGAGCTGTTTTTT.

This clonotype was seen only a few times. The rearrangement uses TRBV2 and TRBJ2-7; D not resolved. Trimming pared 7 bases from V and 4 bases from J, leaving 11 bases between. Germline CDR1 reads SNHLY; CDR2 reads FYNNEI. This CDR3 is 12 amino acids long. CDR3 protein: CASNPDLYEQYF. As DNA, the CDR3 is TGTGCCAGCAATCCCGACTTGTACGAGCAGTACTTC.

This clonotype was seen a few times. CDR3 bases: TGCGCCAGCAGCTTGACGTTGTTAACAGGGGTCCTCTACAATGAGCAGTTCTTC. This codes for CASSLTLLTGVLYNEQFF. The rearrangement joins TRBV5-1 to TRBJ2-1; 7 bases map to TRBD1. Germline CDR1 and CDR2: SGHRS and YFSETQ. The CDR3 loop spans 18 amino acids. Germline trimming cut 1 base from V and 3 bases from J; bases unmatched to any gene: 13. Drawing the rest from reference TRBV5-1 and TRBJ2-1, the complete variable domain is KAGVTQTPRYLIKTRGQQVTLSCSPISGHRSVSWYQQTPGQGLQFLFEYFSETQRNKGNFPGRFSGRQFSNSRSEMNVSTLELGDSALYLCASSLTLLTGVLYNEQFFGPGTRLTVL.

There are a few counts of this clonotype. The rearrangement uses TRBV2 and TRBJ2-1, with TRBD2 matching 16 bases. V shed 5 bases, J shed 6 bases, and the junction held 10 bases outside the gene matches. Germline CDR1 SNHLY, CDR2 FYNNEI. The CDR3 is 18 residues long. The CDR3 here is CASSKLGLAGGPGNEQFF. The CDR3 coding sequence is TGTGCCAGCAGTAAACTGGGACTAGCGGGAGGGCCGGGCAATGAGCAGTTCTTC.

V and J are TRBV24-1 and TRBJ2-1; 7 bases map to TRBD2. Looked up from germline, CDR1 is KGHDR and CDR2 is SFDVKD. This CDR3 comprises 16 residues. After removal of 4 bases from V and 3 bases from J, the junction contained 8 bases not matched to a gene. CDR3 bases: TGTGCCACCAGTGACCCCCTCGCGGGAGTCTACAATGAGCAGTTCTTC. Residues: CATSDPLAGVYNEQFF.

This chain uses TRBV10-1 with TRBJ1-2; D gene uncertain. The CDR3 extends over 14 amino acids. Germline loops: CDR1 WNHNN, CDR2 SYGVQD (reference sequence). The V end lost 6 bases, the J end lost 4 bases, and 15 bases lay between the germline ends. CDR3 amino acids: CASSPDGVGYGYTF. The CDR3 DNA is TGCGCCAGCAGCCCGGACGGGGTCGGCTATGGCTACACCTTC.

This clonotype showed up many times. The CDR3: CSAQGQATYGYTF. The CDR3, as DNA: TGCAGCGCACAAGGACAGGCCACCTATGGCTACACCTTC. The chain carries TRBV29-1 and TRBJ1-2; 7 bases match TRBD1. Germline loops: CDR1 SQVTM, CDR2 ANQGSEA. The CDR3 has 13 amino acids. The V segment lost 7 bases and the J segment 4 bases; nucleotides outside the gene matches: 9.

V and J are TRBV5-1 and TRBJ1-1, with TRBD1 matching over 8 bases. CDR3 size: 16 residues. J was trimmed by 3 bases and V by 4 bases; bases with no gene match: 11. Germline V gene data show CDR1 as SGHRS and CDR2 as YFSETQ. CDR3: CASSKPQGVLDTEAFF. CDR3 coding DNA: TGCGCCAGCAGCAAACCACAGGGGGTATTGGACACTGAAGCTTTCTTT.

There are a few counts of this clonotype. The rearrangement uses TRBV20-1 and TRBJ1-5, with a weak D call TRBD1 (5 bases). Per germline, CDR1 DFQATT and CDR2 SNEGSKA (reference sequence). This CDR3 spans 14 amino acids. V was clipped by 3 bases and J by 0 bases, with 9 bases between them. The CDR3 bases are TGCAGTGCTAGGCGACAGAATAGCAATCAGCCCCAGCATTTT. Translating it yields CSARRQNSNQPQHF.

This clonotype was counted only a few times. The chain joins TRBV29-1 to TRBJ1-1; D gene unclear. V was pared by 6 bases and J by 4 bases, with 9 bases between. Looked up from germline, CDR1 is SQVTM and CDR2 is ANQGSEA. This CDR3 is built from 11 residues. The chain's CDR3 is CSVGEVTEAFF. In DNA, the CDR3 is TGCAGCGTGGGTGAGGTCACTGAAGCTTTCTTT.

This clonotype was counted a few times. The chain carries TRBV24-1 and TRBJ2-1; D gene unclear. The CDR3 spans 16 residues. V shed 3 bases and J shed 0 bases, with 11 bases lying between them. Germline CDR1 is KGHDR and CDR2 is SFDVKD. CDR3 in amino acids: CATSDALPSSYNEQFF. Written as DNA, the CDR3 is TGTGCCACCAGTGATGCGCTGCCGAGCTCCTACAATGAGCAGTTCTTC.

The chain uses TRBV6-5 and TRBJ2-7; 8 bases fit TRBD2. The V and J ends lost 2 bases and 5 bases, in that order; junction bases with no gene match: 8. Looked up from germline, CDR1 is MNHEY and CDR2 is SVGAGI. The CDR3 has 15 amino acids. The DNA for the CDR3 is TGTGCCAGCAGTTACGTCCCAGCGGGAGATCACGAGCAGTACTTC. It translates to CASSYVPAGDHEQYF.